The present T cell receptor beta chain was sequenced within a study of CD8 T cells in Susac syndrome. Reverse transcription of roughly 0.5 to 1 ug RNA was carried out with random hexamers. TCRdb reprocessed the immunoSEQ multiplex PCR reads with MiXCR, giving one entry per CDR3 protein. The sample has under 200,000 distinct CDR3 sequences, around 90% seen once. This receptor was taken from a human donor with Susac syndrome. Specimen: CD4+ T cells from PBMCs.

In DNA, the CDR3 is TGTGCCAGCAGCGGGGACAGTGGGGTCACTGAAGCTTTCTTT. It specifies CASSGDSGVTEAFF. This sequence joins TRBV9 and TRBJ1-1; 7 bases fit TRBD1. V was clipped by 3 bases and J by 4 bases; unmatched bases: 6. The CDR3 is made up of 14 amino acids. Germline V lookup: CDR1 SGDLS, CDR2 YYNGEE.